This section outlines one T cell receptor beta chain sequence together with its context. Its antigen is unidentified. This record belongs to a study of blood T cells in healthy people across ages. Trimming pared 7 bases from V and 9 bases from J, leaving 11 bases between. The CDR3 spans 12 residues. The germline V gene has CDR1 SGHNT and CDR2 YYREEE (reference sequence). The authors ran a second PCR of about 6 to 11 cycles using a sample-barcoded 5' primer and a J-beta primer mix. TCRdb redid the calling of the 5' RACE reads with MiXCR, one entry per CDR3 protein. Of around 1.5 million distinct CDR3 sequences in the sample, around 55% were seen once. Whole-study results and caveats: Researchers said unsorted PBMCs prevented a conclusive naive versus antigen-experienced comparison. There was a strong correlation between TCR beta diversity and naive T cell percentage.

The TCR was taken from a man between 18 and 29 years old in good health. The sequencing input was blood. The J gene is TRBJ1-6, the V gene TRBV5-4; D perhaps matches TRBD1 (5 bases). The CDR3: CASEQGPSPLHF. CDR3 in DNA: TGTGCCAGCGAGCAGGGACCTTCACCCCTCCACTTT.